This T cell receptor (beta chain) came from a study of patients and donors after allogeneic stem cell transplantation. This clonotype was detected a few times. The V and J ends lost 8 bases and 15 bases respectively, with 20 bases between them. This CDR3 has 12 amino acids. Germline CDR1 is MNHEY and CDR2 is SVGAGI. TCRdb reprocessed the RT-PCR reads via MiXCR and lists one record per CDR3 protein. The sample lists about a million distinct CDR3 sequences; approximately 18% were seen once. The sequencing sample was made of blood, either unsorted or a sorted T cell fraction (not recorded which). The chain couples TRBV6-5 to TRBJ2-1, with D possibly matching TRBD2 (6 bases). The TCR comes from a human donor who was either an allogeneic HSCT recipient or a stem cell or donor lymphocyte infusion donor (not recorded which). It is not recorded whose cells these are; they may come from a transplant donor. CDR3 nucleotide sequence: TGTGCCAGCGCTAGCAAGGGAGGCCCAAGGTTCTTC. Translated, it gives CASASKGGPRFF.